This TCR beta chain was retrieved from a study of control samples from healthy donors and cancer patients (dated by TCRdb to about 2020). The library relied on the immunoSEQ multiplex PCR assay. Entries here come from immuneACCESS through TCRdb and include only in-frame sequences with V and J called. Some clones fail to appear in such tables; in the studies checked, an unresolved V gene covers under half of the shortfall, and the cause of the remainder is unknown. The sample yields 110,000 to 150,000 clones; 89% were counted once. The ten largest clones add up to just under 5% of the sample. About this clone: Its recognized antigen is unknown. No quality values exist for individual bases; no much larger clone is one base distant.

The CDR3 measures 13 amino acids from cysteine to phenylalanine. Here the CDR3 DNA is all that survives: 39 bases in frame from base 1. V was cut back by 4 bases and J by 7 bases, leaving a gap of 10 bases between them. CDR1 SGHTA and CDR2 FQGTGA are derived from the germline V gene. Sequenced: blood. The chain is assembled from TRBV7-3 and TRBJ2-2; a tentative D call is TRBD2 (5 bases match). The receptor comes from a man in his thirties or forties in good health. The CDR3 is CASSSFGGGELFF. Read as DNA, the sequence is TGTGCCAGCAGCTCATTCGGAGGCGGGGAGCTGTTTTTT.